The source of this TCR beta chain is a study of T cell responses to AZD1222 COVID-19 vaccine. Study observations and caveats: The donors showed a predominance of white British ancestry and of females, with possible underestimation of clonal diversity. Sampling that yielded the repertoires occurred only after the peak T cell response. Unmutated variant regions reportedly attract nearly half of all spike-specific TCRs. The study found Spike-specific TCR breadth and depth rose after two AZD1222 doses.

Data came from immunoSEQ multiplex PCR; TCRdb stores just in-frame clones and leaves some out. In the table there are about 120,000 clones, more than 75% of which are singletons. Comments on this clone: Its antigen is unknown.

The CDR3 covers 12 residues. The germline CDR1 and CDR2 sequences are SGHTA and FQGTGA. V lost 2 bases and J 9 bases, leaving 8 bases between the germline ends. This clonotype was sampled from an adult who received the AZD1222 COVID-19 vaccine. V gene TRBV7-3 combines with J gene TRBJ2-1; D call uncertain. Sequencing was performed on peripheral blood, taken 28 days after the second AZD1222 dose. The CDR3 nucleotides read TGTGCCAGCAGCTTAGAAGGAACTGAGCAGTTCTTC. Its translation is CASSLEGTEQFF.